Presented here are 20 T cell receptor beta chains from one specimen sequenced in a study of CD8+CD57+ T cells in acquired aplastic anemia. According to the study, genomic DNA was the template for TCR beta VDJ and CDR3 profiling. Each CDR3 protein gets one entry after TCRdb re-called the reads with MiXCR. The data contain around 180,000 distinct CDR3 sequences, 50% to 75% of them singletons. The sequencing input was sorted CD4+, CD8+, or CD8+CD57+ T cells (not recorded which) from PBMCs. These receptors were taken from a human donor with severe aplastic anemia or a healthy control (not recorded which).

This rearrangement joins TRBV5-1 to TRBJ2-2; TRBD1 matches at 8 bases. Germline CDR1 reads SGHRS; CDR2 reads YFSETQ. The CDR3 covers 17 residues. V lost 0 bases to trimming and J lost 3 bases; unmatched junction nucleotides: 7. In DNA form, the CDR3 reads TGCGCCAGCAGCTTGGCCTTGGCAGGGGGCTACACCGGGGAGCTGTTTTTT. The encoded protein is CASSLALAGGYTGELFF. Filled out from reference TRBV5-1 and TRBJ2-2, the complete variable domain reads KAGVTQTPRYLIKTRGQQVTLSCSPISGHRSVSWYQQTPGQGLQFLFEYFSETQRNKGNFPGRFSGRQFSNSRSEMNVSTLELGDSALYLCASSLALAGGYTGELFFGEGSRLTVL.

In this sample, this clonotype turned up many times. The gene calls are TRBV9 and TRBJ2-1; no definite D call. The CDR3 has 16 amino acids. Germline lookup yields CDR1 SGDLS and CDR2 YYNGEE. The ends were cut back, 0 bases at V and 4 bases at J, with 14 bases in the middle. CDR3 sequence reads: CASSVDTGMSYNEQFF. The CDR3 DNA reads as TGTGCCAGCAGCGTAGATACGGGTATGTCGTACAATGAGCAGTTCTTC.

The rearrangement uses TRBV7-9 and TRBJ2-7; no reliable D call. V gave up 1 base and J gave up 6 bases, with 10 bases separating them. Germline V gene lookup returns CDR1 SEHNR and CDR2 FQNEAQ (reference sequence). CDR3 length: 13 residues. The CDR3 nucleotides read TGTGCCAGCAGCTTAGGAGGAAGCGCCGAGCAGTACTTC. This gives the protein CASSLGGSAEQYF.

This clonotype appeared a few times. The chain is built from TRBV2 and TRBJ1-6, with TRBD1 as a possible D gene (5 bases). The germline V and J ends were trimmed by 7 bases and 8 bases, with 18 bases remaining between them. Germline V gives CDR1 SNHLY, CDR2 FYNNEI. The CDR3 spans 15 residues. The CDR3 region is CASNRRGQGDSPLHF. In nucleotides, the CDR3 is TGTGCCAGCAATAGAAGGGGTCAGGGAGATTCACCCCTCCACTTT.

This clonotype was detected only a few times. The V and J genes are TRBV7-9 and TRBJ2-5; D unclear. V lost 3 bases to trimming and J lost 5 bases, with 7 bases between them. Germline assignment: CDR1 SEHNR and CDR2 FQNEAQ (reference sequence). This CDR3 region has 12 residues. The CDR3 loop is CASSFVRETQYF. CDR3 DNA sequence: TGTGCCAGCAGCTTTGTCCGGGAGACCCAGTACTTC.

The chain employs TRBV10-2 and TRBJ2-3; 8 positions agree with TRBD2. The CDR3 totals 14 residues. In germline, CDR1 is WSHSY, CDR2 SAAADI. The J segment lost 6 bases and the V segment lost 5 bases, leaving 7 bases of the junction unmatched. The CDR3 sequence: CASSREGPFDTQYF. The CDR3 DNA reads TGCGCCAGCAGTCGGGAGGGGCCTTTCGATACGCAGTATTTT.

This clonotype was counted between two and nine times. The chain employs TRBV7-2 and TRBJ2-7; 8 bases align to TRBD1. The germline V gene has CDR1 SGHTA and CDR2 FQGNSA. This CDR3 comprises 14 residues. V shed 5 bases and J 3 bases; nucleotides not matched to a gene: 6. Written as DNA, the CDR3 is TGTGCCAGCAGCAGAGACAGGGGTGGCTACGAGCAGTACTTC. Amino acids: CASSRDRGGYEQYF. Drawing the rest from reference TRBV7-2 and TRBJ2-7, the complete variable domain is GAGVSQSPSNKVTEKGKDVELRCDPISGHTALYWYRQSLGQGLEFLIYFQGNSAPDKSGLPSDRFSAERTGGSVSTLTIQRTQQEDSAVYLCASSRDRGGYEQYFGPGTRLTVT.

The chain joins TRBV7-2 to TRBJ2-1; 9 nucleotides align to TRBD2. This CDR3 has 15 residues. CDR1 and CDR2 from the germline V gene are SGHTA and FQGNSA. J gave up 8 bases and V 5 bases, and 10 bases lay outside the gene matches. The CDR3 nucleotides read TGTGCCAGCAGCCTGCCGGGACTAGCTATCCATGAGCAGTTCTTC. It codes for CASSLPGLAIHEQFF.

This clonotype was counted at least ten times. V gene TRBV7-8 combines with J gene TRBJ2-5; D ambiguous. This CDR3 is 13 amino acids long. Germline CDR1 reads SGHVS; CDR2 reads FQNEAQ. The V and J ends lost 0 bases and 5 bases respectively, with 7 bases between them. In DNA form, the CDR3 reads TGTGCCAGCAGCTTAGCGCTCGAGGAGACCCAGTACTTC. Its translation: CASSLALEETQYF.

CDR3 residues: CASSSAAFSGRAFETQYF. Written as DNA, the CDR3 is TGTGCCAGCAGCTCGGCCGCATTCAGCGGGAGGGCCTTTGAGACCCAGTACTTC. This chain joins TRBV7-9 and TRBJ2-5; 10 positions agree with TRBD2. Germline CDR1 SEHNR, CDR2 FQNEAQ (reference sequence). The V gene end was trimmed by 4 bases and the J gene end by 5 bases; junction bases not matched to a gene: 16. CDR3 size: 18 residues.

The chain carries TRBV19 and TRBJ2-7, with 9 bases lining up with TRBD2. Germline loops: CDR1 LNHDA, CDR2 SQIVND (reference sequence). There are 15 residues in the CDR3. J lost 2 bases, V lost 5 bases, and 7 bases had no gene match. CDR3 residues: CASSDPGLATYEQYF. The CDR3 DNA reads TGTGCCAGTAGTGATCCGGGACTAGCAACCTACGAGCAGTACTTC.

CDR3 loop: CASSTAGVNGELFF. The CDR3 bases are TGTGCCAGCAGTACAGCGGGAGTGAACGGGGAGCTGTTTTTT. The V call is TRBV2, the J call TRBJ2-2, with 8 bases aligning to TRBD2. This CDR3 is built from 14 residues. The V segment lost 5 bases and the J segment 7 bases; nucleotides outside the gene matches: 6. Germline V gene sequence: CDR1 SNHLY, CDR2 FYNNEI.

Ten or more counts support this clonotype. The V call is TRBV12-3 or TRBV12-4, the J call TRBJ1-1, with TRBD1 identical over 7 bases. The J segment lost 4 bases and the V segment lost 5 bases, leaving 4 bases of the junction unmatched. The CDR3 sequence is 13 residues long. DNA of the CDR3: TGTGCCAGCAGTACAGGGGTTGCCACTGAAGCTTTCTTT. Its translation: CASSTGVATEAFF.

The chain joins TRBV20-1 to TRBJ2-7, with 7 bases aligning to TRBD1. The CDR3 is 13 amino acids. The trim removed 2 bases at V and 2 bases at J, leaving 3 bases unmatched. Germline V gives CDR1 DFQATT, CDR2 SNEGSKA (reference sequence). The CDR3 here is CSARSDRTYEQYF. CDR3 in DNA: TGCAGTGCTAGATCGGACAGGACCTACGAGCAGTACTTC.

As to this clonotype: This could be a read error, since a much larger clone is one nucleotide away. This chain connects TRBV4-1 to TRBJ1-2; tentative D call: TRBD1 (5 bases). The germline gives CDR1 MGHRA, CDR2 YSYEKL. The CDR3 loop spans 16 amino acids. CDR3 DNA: TGCGCCAGCAGCCAAGATTGGGCAGGGTCCAACTGTGGCTACACCTTC. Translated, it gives CASSQDWAGSNCGYTF.

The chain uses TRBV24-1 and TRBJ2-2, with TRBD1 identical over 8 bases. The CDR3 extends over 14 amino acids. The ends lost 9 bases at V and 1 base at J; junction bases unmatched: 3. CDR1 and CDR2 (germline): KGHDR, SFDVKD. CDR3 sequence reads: CATRDRWNTGELFF. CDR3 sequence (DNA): TGTGCCACCCGGGACAGGTGGAACACCGGGGAGCTGTTTTTT.

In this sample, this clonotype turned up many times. The CDR3 coding sequence is TGTGCCACCAGCAGGGTTGGGGCCGAGCAGTACTTC. Translated: CATSRVGAEQYF. The rearrangement joins TRBV15 to TRBJ2-7; possibly TRBD1 for D (5 bases). Trimming took 3 bases from V and 6 from J, leaving 9 bases between them. Germline V lookup: CDR1 LNHNV, CDR2 YYDKDF (reference sequence). This CDR3 has 12 residues.

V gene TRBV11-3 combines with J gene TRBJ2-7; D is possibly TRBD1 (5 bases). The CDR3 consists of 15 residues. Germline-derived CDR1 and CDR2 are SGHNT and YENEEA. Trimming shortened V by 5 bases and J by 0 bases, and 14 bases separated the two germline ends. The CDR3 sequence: CASSRQGKGSYEQYF. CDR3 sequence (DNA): TGTGCCAGCAGCCGCCAGGGAAAAGGCTCCTACGAGCAGTACTTC. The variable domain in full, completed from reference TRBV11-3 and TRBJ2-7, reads EAGVVQSPRYKIIEKKQPVAFWCNPISGHNTLYWYLQNLGQGPELLIRYENEEAVDDSQLPKDRFSAERLKGVDSTLKIQPAELGDSAVYLCASSRQGKGSYEQYFGPGTRLTVT.

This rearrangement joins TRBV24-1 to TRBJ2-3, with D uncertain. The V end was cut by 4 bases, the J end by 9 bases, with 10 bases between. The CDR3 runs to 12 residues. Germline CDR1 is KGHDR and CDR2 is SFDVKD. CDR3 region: CATSDFGATQYF. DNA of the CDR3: TGTGCCACCAGTGACTTCGGAGCAACGCAGTATTTT.

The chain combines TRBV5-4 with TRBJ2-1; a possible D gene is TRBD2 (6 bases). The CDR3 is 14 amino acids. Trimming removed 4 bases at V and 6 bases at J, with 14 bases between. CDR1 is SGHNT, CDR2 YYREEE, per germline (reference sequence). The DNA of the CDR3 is TGTGCCAGCAGCCCGGCTGGAGGGACCAATGAGCAGTTCTTC. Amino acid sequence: CASSPAGGTNEQFF.